The present T cell receptor (beta chain) was sequenced within a study of T cells in Graves' hyperthyroidism and ophthalmopathy. Diagnosis relied on clinical symptoms, serum thyroxine and TRAb, thyroid ultrasound and orbital computed tomography. The source material, RNA transcripts, was used to amplify TCR beta CDR3 regions. With the HTBI primer set, the TCR CDR3 went through a first round of RT-PCR. TCRdb called the multiplex PCR reads again in MiXCR, with one record for every CDR3 protein. The data contain 490,000 or so distinct CDR3 sequences, about 22% of them seen just once; the ten biggest clones take up about 53%. About this clonotype: As yet, its antigen is unknown.

The germline CDR1 and CDR2 sequences are MGHDK and SYGVNS. V was clipped by 3 bases and J by 8 bases, with 19 bases between them. The CDR3 consists of 16 residues. Overall study results and limits: A median 6.5 months before onset, the model predicted ophthalmopathy. Patients with ophthalmopathy were separated from those with stable hyperthyroidism by a 13 V-J model. The blood repertoire included most of the expanded thyroid clonotypes above 0.001.

The source of this sequence is a woman in her 70s with Graves' ophthalmopathy. The chain recombines TRBV25-1 with TRBJ1-4, with D possibly TRBD1 on 5 matching bases. Sample: blood. CDR3 sequence (DNA): TGTGCCAGCAGTGATCCCCAGGGACCCACGGGGGAAAAACTGTTTTTT. Amino acids: CASSDPQGPTGEKLFF.